A selection of T cell receptor beta chains follows, all from one sample in a study of spatial heterogeneity in lung cancer. TCRdb re-derived calls from the 5' RACE reads in MiXCR, one entry per CDR3 protein. The sample holds more than 65,000 distinct CDR3 sequences, under 8.5% seen once. Sequenced material: PBMCs, taken at surgery. The receptors were sampled from a male donor with early-stage non-small cell lung cancer. Each CDR3 is given with its conserved first and last residue. Each record gives: clone size, V gene, J gene, D gene, CDR3 protein, CDR3 DNA. The D gene is left open where the match is weak. Not all rows give a size; the values are once, few, many and, for expanded clones, a class.

>.|TRBV4-3|TRBJ2-2|TRBD2
CASSQGLAENTGELFF
TGCGCCAGCAGCCAAGGGCTAGCGGAAAACACCGGGGAGCTGTTTTTT
>many|TRBV4-2|TRBJ2-1|.
CASSLPSTYNEQFF
TGTGCCAGCAGCCTCCCGTCCACTTACAATGAGCAGTTCTTC
>.|TRBV30|TRBJ2-1|.
CAWGHTSYNEQFF
TGTGCCTGGGGACACACGTCCTACAATGAGCAGTTCTTC
>many|TRBV11-2|TRBJ2-2|.
CASSSTGELFF
TGTGCCAGCAGCTCTACCGGGGAGCTGTTTTTT
>.|TRBV5-1|TRBJ1-4|.
CASSARGEPNEKLFF
TGCGCCAGCAGCGCCAGGGGAGAGCCTAATGAAAAACTGTTTTTT
>few|TRBV6-2/TRBV6-3|TRBJ2-7|.
CASSSNTGVSEQYF
TGTGCCAGCAGCTCGAACACCGGGGTTTCGGAGCAGTACTTC
>many|TRBV7-2|TRBJ2-7|TRBD1
CASSFDRAKGTYEQYF
TGTGCCAGCAGTTTCGACAGGGCCAAGGGTACCTACGAGCAGTACTTC
>few|TRBV5-1|TRBJ2-7|.
CASSGFLGEQYF
TGCGCCAGCAGCGGGTTCTTGGGGGAGCAGTACTTC
>.|TRBV2|TRBJ1-1|TRBD1
CASSPRGGQGRSEAFF
TGTGCCAGCAGTCCCCGAGGGGGACAGGGACGATCTGAAGCTTTCTTT
>few|TRBV25-1|TRBJ2-3|.
CASSVIDTQYF
TGTGCCAGCAGTGTAATCGATACGCAGTATTTT
>.|TRBV2|TRBJ1-1|.
CASSEAGWATEAFF
TGTGCCAGCAGTGAGGCAGGGTGGGCCACTGAAGCTTTCTTT
>.|TRBV7-2|TRBJ1-4|.
CASSSPPTNEKLFF
TGTGCCAGCAGCTCCCCGCCAACTAATGAAAAACTGTTTTTT
>many|TRBV15|TRBJ2-1|.
CATRRGDRDNEQFF
TGTGCCACCAGGAGGGGGGACAGAGACAATGAGCAGTTCTTC
>many|TRBV5-1|TRBJ1-2|TRBD1
CASSLEGASYGYTF
TGCGCCAGCAGCTTGGAGGGGGCGAGCTATGGCTACACCTTC
>.|TRBV6-5|TRBJ1-1|.
CASSYLQNTEAFF
TGTGCCAGCAGTTACTTACAGAACACTGAAGCTTTCTTT
>.|TRBV12-3/TRBV12-4|TRBJ2-7|TRBD1
CASSLTSHRGEQYF
TGTGCCAGCAGTTTGACCTCTCACAGGGGCGAGCAGTACTTC
>.|TRBV27|TRBJ1-1|.
CASSFRGPRVTKAFF
TGTGCCAGCAGTTTTAGAGGGCCGCGTGTGACTAAAGCTTTCTTT
>many|TRBV11-3|TRBJ2-1|.
CASSLDPRDEQFF
TGTGCCAGCAGCTTAGATCCCAGGGATGAGCAGTTCTTC
>few|TRBV20-1|TRBJ2-3|.
CSARALRWTGNRDTQYF
TGCAGTGCTAGAGCCCTACGATGGACCGGGAACAGAGATACGCAGTATTTT
>many|TRBV5-1|TRBJ2-7|.
CASSFAAGSTYEQYF
TGCGCCAGCAGCTTTGCCGCAGGGAGTACCTACGAGCAGTACTTC
>many|TRBV7-2|TRBJ2-7|.
CASSKVQYEQYF
TGTGCCAGCAGCAAAGTCCAGTACGAGCAGTACTTC
>.|TRBV12-3/TRBV12-4|TRBJ2-7|TRBD1
CASSHRDRGSYEQYF
TGTGCCAGCAGCCACCGGGACAGGGGATCCTACGAGCAGTACTTC
>many|TRBV20-1|TRBJ2-3|.
CSARGPILADTQYF
TGCAGTGCTAGAGGACCGATTCTGGCAGATACGCAGTATTTT
>many|TRBV12-3/TRBV12-4|TRBJ2-5|.
CASSLGGSQYF
TGTGCCAGCAGCTTGGGCGGGTCCCAGTACTTC
>.|TRBV5-4|TRBJ1-6|TRBD1
CASSFGRGGNSPLHF
TGTGCCAGCAGTTTTGGCAGGGGGGGTAATTCACCCCTCCACTTT
>few|TRBV27|TRBJ2-3|.
CASSPGTGTTLGSQYF
TGTGCCAGCAGTCCCGGGACGGGAACTACGTTGGGATCGCAGTATTTT
>many|TRBV7-9|TRBJ1-5|.
CASSLSTEANQPQHF
TGTGCCAGCAGCTTGTCTACGGAGGCCAATCAGCCCCAGCATTTT
>.|TRBV5-1|TRBJ2-4|.
CASSWGVSGLPGNIQYF
TGCGCCAGCAGCTGGGGGGTGTCCGGCCTCCCCGGGAACATTCAGTACTTC
>many|TRBV7-8|TRBJ2-7|.
CASSQPLDEQYF
TGTGCCAGCAGTCAGCCCTTAGACGAGCAGTACTTC
>few|TRBV20-1|TRBJ2-1|TRBD1
CSARTGWSNEQFF
TGCAGTGCTAGGACAGGGTGGAGCAATGAGCAGTTCTTC
>few|TRBV7-2|TRBJ1-5|.
CASSSQHDQPQHF
TGTGCCAGCAGCTCACAACACGATCAGCCCCAGCATTTT
>.|TRBV13|TRBJ1-1|.
CASSPDGELNTEAFF
TGTGCCAGCAGCCCGGACGGAGAGTTGAACACTGAAGCTTTCTTT
>many|TRBV11-1|TRBJ2-7|.
CASSLDRFEQYF
TGTGCCAGCAGCCTAGACAGGTTCGAGCAGTACTTC
>few|TRBV2|TRBJ2-3|.
CASTYSTDTQYF
TGTGCCAGCACCTATTCCACAGATACGCAGTATTTT
>few|TRBV6-2/TRBV6-3|TRBJ2-3|.
CASSRDDGTDTQYF
TGTGCCAGCAGCCGGGACGATGGCACAGATACGCAGTATTTT
>few|TRBV5-1|TRBJ1-2|.
CASSVSSGPNYGYTF
TGCGCCAGCAGCGTCTCATCCGGGCCTAACTATGGCTACACCTTC
>many|TRBV11-2|TRBJ2-7|.
CASSRNPGGGYEQYF
TGTGCCAGCAGCCGAAATCCCGGGGGCGGGTACGAGCAGTACTTC
>many|TRBV4-2|TRBJ2-7|TRBD2
CASSQDWGAQTSGGTYEQYF
TGTGCCAGCAGCCAAGATTGGGGGGCACAGACTAGCGGGGGGACCTACGAGCAGTACTTC
>few|TRBV7-2|TRBJ2-1|TRBD2
CASTLFGTSGGDNEQFF
TGTGCCAGCACCCTCTTTGGGACTAGCGGGGGTGACAATGAGCAGTTCTTC
>many|TRBV24-1|TRBJ1-1|.
CATRETPPGTEAFF
TGTGCCACCAGGGAGACACCCCCGGGCACTGAAGCTTTCTTT
>many|TRBV3-1|TRBJ2-7|.
CASSQRPVQTYEQYF
TGTGCCAGCAGCCAACGGCCAGTTCAGACCTACGAGCAGTACTTC
>.|TRBV20-1|TRBJ1-2|.
CSARESGRDYGYTF
TGCAGTGCTAGAGAGTCGGGACGTGACTATGGCTACACCTTC
>.|TRBV7-2|TRBJ2-1|TRBD1
CASSPGTEKQFF
TGTGCCAGCAGCCCCGGGACAGAGAAGCAGTTCTTC
>many|TRBV12-3/TRBV12-4|TRBJ2-1|.
CASSFNRNSYNEQFF
TGTGCCAGCAGTTTTAACAGAAATTCCTACAATGAGCAGTTCTTC
>.|TRBV12-3/TRBV12-4|TRBJ2-7|.
CASSLRGLREQYF
TGTGCCAGCAGTTTAAGGGGGTTGCGCGAGCAGTACTTC
>few|TRBV28|TRBJ1-1|.
CASSLSAGIGMNTEAFF
TGTGCCAGCAGTTTATCTGCGGGAATTGGGATGAACACTGAAGCTTTCTTT
>few|TRBV12-3/TRBV12-4|TRBJ1-2|.
CASSDPGVIYGYTF
TGTGCCAGCAGCGACCCAGGGGTTATCTATGGCTACACCTTC
>.|TRBV14|TRBJ1-1|TRBD1
CASSQATGAGTEAFF
TGTGCCAGCAGCCAAGCGACAGGGGCGGGGACTGAAGCTTTCTTT
>.|TRBV12-3/TRBV12-4|TRBJ1-6|TRBD1
CASSSRTGKDSPLHF
TGTGCCAGCAGTTCACGGACAGGGAAAGATTCACCCCTCCACTTT
>many|TRBV29-1|TRBJ1-1|.
CSVEGGVGSAFF
TGCAGCGTTGAAGGTGGTGTGGGATCAGCTTTCTTT
>many|TRBV9|TRBJ1-1|TRBD1
CASSLRDRGPNTEAFF
TGTGCCAGCAGCCTTCGGGACAGGGGGCCGAACACTGAAGCTTTCTTT
>many|TRBV7-9|TRBJ1-1|.
CASSPQGGSTEAFF
TGTGCCAGCAGCCCACAGGGCGGGAGCACTGAAGCTTTCTTT
>few|TRBV12-3/TRBV12-4|TRBJ1-6|.
CASSLWADNSPLHF
TGTGCCAGCAGCCTCTGGGCAGATAATTCACCCCTCCACTTT
>many|TRBV25-1|TRBJ2-1|.
CASSEYGGHYNEQFF
TGTGCCAGCAGTGAATACGGGGGGCACTACAATGAGCAGTTCTTC
>few|TRBV7-7|TRBJ2-2|TRBD1
CASSQLGTATGELFF
TGTGCTAGCAGCCAGCTTGGGACAGCCACCGGGGAGCTGTTTTTT
>many|TRBV3-1|TRBJ2-3|TRBD2
CASSARLADSTDTQYF
TGTGCCAGCAGCGCTCGACTAGCAGATAGCACAGATACGCAGTATTTT
>few|TRBV6-2/TRBV6-3|TRBJ2-1|.
CASSYSNRLGEQFF
TGTGCCAGCAGTTACTCTAATCGGCTTGGGGAGCAGTTCTTC